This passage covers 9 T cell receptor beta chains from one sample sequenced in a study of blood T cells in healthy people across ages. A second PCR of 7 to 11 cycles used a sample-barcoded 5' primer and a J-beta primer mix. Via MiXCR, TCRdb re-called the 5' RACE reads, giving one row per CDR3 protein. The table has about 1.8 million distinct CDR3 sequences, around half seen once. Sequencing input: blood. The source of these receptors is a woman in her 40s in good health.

This CDR3 is CASTDRDQAKNIQYF. In DNA, the CDR3 is TGTGCCAGCACCGACAGGGACCAAGCCAAAAACATTCAGTACTTC. The rearrangement uses TRBV7-2 and TRBJ2-4, with 7 bases fitting TRBD1. From germline, CDR1 is SGHTA and CDR2 FQGNSA. V was pared by 7 bases and J by 0 bases, with 6 bases of the junction left unmatched. The CDR3 spans 15 residues.

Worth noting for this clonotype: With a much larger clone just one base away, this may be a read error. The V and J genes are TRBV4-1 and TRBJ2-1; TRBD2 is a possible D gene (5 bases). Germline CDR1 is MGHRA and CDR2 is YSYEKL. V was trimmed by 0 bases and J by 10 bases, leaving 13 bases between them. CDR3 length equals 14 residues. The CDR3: CASSQDSVDYEQFF. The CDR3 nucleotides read TGCGCCAGCAGCCAAGATAGTGTCGACTACGAGCAGTTCTTC.

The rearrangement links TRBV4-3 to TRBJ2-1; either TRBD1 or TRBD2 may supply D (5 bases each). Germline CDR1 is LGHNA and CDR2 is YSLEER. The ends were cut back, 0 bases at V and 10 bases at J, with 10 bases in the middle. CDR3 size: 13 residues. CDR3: CASSQEGEPEQFF. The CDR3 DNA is TGCGCCAGCAGCCAAGAGGGGGAACCCGAGCAGTTCTTC.

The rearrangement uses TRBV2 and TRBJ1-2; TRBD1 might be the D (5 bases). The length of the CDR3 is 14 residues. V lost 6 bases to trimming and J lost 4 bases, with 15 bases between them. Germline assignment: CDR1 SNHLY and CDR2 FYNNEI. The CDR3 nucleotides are TGTGCCAGCAGGAGGGACGGTTCGCTCTATGGCTACACCTTC. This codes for CASRRDGSLYGYTF.

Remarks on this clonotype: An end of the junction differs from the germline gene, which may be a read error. In DNA form, the CDR3 reads TGCGCCTGCAGTGGGAGGGGGCGTATTTTCGAGACCCAGTACTTC. Protein product: CACSGRGRIFETQYF. The rearrangement links TRBV10-2 to TRBJ2-5; D could derive from TRBD1 or TRBD2 (7 bases each). Germline values: CDR1 WSHSY, CDR2 SAAADI. The CDR3 consists of 15 residues.

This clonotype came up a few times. CDR3 sequence: CASSLWGKVLGNEQFF. In nucleotides, the CDR3 is TGTGCCAGCAGTTTATGGGGGAAGGTGTTGGGGAATGAGCAGTTCTTC. This chain links TRBV27 with TRBJ2-1; D possibly uses TRBD1 or TRBD2 (5 bases each). CDR1 is MNHEY, CDR2 SMNVEV, per germline (reference sequence). The CDR3 is 16 amino acids. Trimming pared 1 base from V and 7 bases from J, leaving 17 bases between.

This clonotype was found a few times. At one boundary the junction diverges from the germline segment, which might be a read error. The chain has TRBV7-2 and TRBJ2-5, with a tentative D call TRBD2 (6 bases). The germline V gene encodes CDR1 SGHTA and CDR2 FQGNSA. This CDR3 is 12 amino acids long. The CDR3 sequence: CASSLGGETRYF. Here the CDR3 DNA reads TGTGCCAGCAGCTTGGGGGGAGAGACCCGGTACTTC.

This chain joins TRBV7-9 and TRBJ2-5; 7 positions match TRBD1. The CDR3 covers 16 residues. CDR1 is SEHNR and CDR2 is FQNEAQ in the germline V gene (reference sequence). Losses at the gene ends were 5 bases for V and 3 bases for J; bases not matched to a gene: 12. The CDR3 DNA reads TGTGCCAGCAGCCAGGGGGTTGGGGGCAGTAAAGAGACCCAGTACTTC. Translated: CASSQGVGGSKETQYF. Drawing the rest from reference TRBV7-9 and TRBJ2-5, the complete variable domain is DTGVSQNPRHKITKRGQNVTFRCDPISEHNRLYWYRQTLGQGPEFLTYFQNEAQLEKSRLLSDRFSAERPKGSFSTLEIQRTEQGDSAMYLCASSQGVGGSKETQYFGPGTRLLVL.

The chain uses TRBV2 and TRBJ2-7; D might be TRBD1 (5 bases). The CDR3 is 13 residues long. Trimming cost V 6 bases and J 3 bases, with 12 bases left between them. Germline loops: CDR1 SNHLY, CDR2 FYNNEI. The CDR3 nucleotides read TGTGCCAGCAGCATAGGACATTTCTACGAGCAGTACTTC. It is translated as CASSIGHFYEQYF.